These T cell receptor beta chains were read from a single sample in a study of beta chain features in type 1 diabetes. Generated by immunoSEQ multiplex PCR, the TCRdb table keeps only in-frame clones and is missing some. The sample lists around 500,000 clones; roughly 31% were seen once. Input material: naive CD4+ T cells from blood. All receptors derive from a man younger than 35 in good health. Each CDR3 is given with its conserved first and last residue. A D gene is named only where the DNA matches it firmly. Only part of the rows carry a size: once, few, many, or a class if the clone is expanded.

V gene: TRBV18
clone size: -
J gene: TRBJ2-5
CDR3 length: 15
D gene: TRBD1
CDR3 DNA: TGTGCCAGCTCACCCTCACAGGGGGATCGAGAGACCCAGTACTTC
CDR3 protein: CASSPSQGDRETQYF

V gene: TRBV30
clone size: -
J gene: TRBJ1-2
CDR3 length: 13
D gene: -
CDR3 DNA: TGTGCCTGGAGTGTACACAGGGATAATGGCTACACCTTC
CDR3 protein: CAWSVHRDNGYTF

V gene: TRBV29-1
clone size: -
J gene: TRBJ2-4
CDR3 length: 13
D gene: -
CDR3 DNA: TGCAGCGTGACGGGAGAAGCCAAAAACATTCAGTACTTC
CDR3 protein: CSVTGEAKNIQYF

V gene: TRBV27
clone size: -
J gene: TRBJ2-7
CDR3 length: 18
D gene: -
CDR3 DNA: TGTGCCAGCAGTTTGACAGGGTTCCGGGACTCGATAAACTACGAGCAGTACTTC
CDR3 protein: CASSLTGFRDSINYEQYF

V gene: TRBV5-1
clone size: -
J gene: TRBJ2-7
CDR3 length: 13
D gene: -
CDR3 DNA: TGCGCCAGCAGCGTTGATCGTACCTACGAGCAGTACTTC
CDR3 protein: CASSVDRTYEQYF

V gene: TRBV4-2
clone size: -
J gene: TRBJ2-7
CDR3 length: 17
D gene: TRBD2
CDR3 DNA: TGTGCCAGCAGCCAAGAACTTACTAGCGGGAGGACCTACGAGCAGTACTTC
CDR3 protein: CASSQELTSGRTYEQYF

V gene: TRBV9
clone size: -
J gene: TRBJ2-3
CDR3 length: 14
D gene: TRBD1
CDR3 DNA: TGTGCCAGCAGCGCATTGACAGGGGGAGATACGCAGTATTTT
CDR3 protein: CASSALTGGDTQYF

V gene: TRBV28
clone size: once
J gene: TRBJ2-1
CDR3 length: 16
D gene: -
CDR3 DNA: TGTGCCAGCAATGGGCAGAGGAGATGGGACTACAATGAGCAGTTCTTC
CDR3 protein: CASNGQRRWDYNEQFF

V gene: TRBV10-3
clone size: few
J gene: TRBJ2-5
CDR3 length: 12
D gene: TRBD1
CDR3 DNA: TGTGCCACGGGACAGGGCGAAGAGACCCAGTACTTC
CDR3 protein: CATGQGEETQYF

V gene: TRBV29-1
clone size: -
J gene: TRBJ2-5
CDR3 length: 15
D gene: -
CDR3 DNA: TGCAGCGTGCACCCAACCCGACAGCCGGCAGAGACCCAGTACTTC
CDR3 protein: CSVHPTRQPAETQYF